The rows below give T cell receptor beta chains drawn from one sample of a study of T cells after yellow fever vaccination. TCRdb recomputed calls from the 5' RACE reads with MiXCR, one row per CDR3 protein. The data hold some 300,000 distinct CDR3 sequences, with 3.6% observed a single time. The material was PBMCs, obtained on the day of the yellow fever booster vaccination. The receptor set was obtained from a man in his late teens or twenties who received the YFV17D yellow fever vaccine. Both conserved end residues are part of each CDR3. A D gene is named only where the DNA matches it firmly. Part of the rows lack a size; the others show once, few, many or a class for expanded clones.

>few|TRBJ1-3|.|TRBV6-7
CASSYSPGLNSGNTIYF
TGTGCCAGCAGTTACTCGCCGGGACTCAACTCTGGAAACACCATATATTTT
>.|TRBJ2-5|TRBD2|TRBV4-2
CASSQEWRLAGGQETQYF
TGTGCCAGCAGCCAAGAGTGGAGGCTAGCGGGGGGCCAAGAGACCCAGTACTTC
>many|TRBJ2-7|.|TRBV29-1
CSVSTRDGYEQYF
TGCAGCGTTTCCACCCGGGACGGCTACGAGCAGTACTTC
>few|TRBJ1-2|.|TRBV12-3/TRBV12-4
CASSFVGSAGGYTF
TGTGCCAGCAGTTTTGTTGGTTCAGCGGGCGGCTACACCTTC
>.|TRBJ1-1|.|TRBV20-1
CSARPQNTEAFF
TGCAGTGCTAGACCACAGAACACTGAAGCTTTCTTT
>.|TRBJ2-3|.|TRBV12-3/TRBV12-4
CASSPGHDTQYF
TGTGCCAGCAGTCCAGGTCACGATACGCAGTATTTT
>few|TRBJ1-5|.|TRBV7-2
CASSANGGNQPQHF
TGTGCCAGCAGCGCCAATGGGGGGAATCAGCCCCAGCATTTT
>few|TRBJ2-2|.|TRBV5-6
CASSLQGTTGELFF
TGTGCCAGCAGCTTGCAGGGTACCACCGGGGAGCTGTTTTTT
>few|TRBJ2-5|.|TRBV5-4
CASSLVADRRETQYF
TGTGCCAGCAGCTTGGTAGCCGACCGCCGAGAGACCCAGTACTTC
>.|TRBJ1-5|.|TRBV20-1
CSASIYAGRFNQPQHF
TGCAGTGCTAGTATATATGCAGGGCGCTTCAATCAGCCCCAGCATTTT
>many|TRBJ2-2|.|TRBV6-2/TRBV6-3
CASSQRPRIARDTGELFF
TGTGCCAGCAGTCAACGACCTCGTATAGCCCGAGACACCGGGGAGCTGTTTTTT
>many|TRBJ1-1|.|TRBV5-1
CASSPDTGNTEAFF
TGCGCCAGCAGCCCGGATACAGGGAACACTGAAGCTTTCTTT
>many|TRBJ2-3|.|TRBV7-2
CASSPLDTQYF
TGTGCCAGCAGCCCCTTAGATACGCAGTATTTT
>few|TRBJ2-1|.|TRBV18
CASSPGSTGARVMNEQFF
TGTGCCAGCTCACCAGGGTCGACAGGTGCACGGGTAATGAATGAGCAGTTCTTC
>many|TRBJ2-2|.|TRBV7-9
CASSFRSQRFTGELFF
TGTGCCAGCAGCTTCAGGAGTCAACGATTTACCGGGGAGCTGTTTTTT
>.|TRBJ2-7|.|TRBV4-2
CASSQDMGTASYEQYF
TGTGCCAGCAGCCAAGATATGGGGACGGCCTCCTACGAGCAGTACTTC
>.|TRBJ1-5|.|TRBV20-1
CSASSGKQPQHF
TGCAGTGCTAGTTCCGGGAAGCAGCCCCAGCATTTT
>many|TRBJ1-1|.|TRBV29-1
CSVLPRRANTEAFF
TGCAGCGTCCTACCCCGGAGGGCCAACACTGAAGCTTTCTTT
>many|TRBJ1-1|.|TRBV27
CASRISSGTEAFF
TGTGCCAGTCGAATCAGTTCCGGGACTGAAGCTTTCTTT
>many|TRBJ2-1|.|TRBV5-1
CASSLQGYSYNEQFF
TGCGCCAGCAGCTTGCAGGGCTACTCCTACAATGAGCAGTTCTTC
>few|TRBJ2-7|TRBD2|TRBV6-6
CASSYRTSGYEQYF
TGTGCCAGCAGTTACCGGACTAGCGGTTACGAGCAGTACTTC
>.|TRBJ2-6|.|TRBV5-1
CASTFFGAIPPGANVLTF
TGCGCCAGCACCTTCTTCGGGGCAATCCCCCCTGGGGCCAACGTCCTGACTTTC
>many|TRBJ2-1|TRBD2|TRBV5-6
CAGTSGGPFSYNEQFF
TGTGCCGGAACTAGCGGGGGCCCTTTCTCCTACAATGAGCAGTTCTTC
>.|TRBJ1-4|TRBD1|TRBV7-9
CASSLEGQGVNEKLFF
TGTGCCAGCAGCTTAGAAGGACAGGGGGTTAATGAAAAACTGTTTTTT
>.|TRBJ2-1|TRBD2|TRBV6-2/TRBV6-3
CASSYSTSGGAGPYEQFF
TGTGCCAGCAGTTATTCGACTAGCGGGGGGGCCGGCCCCTATGAGCAGTTCTTC
>few|TRBJ1-5|.|TRBV4-3
CASSLDLGGSDQPQHF
TGCGCCAGCAGCCTGGACCTTGGGGGTTCGGACCAGCCCCAGCATTTT
>many|TRBJ1-1|.|TRBV5-1
CASSLARRGTEAFF
TGCGCCAGCAGCTTGGCCCGGCGAGGGACTGAAGCTTTCTTT
>.|TRBJ1-6|.|TRBV6-5
CASKRGDSPLHF
TGTGCCAGCAAACGGGGAGATTCACCCCTCCACTTT
>many|TRBJ2-1|TRBD2|TRBV19
CASAPRKTGGINEQFF
TGTGCCAGTGCGCCCCGAAAGACGGGAGGAATCAATGAGCAGTTCTTC
>many|TRBJ2-3|.|TRBV28
CASSLSQGGQYF
TGTGCCAGCAGTTTATCGCAGGGAGGGCAGTATTTT
>many|TRBJ2-1|.|TRBV29-1
CSVDHSVLSSYNEQFF
TGCAGCGTTGACCACAGCGTGTTAAGCTCCTACAATGAGCAGTTCTTC
>many|TRBJ1-2|.|TRBV29-1
CSVEDTGHKDYGYTF
TGCAGCGTTGAAGACACAGGGCATAAGGACTATGGCTACACCTTC
>.|TRBJ2-3|TRBD2|TRBV20-1
CSALLAGYADTQYF
TGCAGTGCTCTACTAGCGGGGTACGCAGATACGCAGTATTTT
>.|TRBJ1-6|.|TRBV28
CASSPDTYNSPLHF
TGTGCCAGCAGTCCCGACACGTATAATTCACCCCTCCACTTT
>.|TRBJ2-2|.|TRBV21-1
CASTLDSPDIAGELFF
TGTGCCAGCACCCTAGACAGTCCAGACATCGCCGGGGAGCTGTTTTTT
>few|TRBJ1-2|TRBD1|TRBV6-2/TRBV6-3
CATTGVTNYGYTF
TGTGCCACGACAGGGGTGACTAACTATGGCTACACCTTC
>few|TRBJ1-2|TRBD1|TRBV20-1
CSARNGDSFFGYTF
TGCAGTGCTAGAAATGGGGACAGTTTCTTTGGCTACACCTTC
>many|TRBJ2-1|.|TRBV7-2
CASSLVYWENNEQFF
TGTGCCAGCAGCTTAGTTTACTGGGAGAACAATGAGCAGTTCTTC
>many|TRBJ1-1|.|TRBV6-6
CASSPGPTYTEAFF
TGTGCCAGCAGTCCGGGTCCGACGTACACTGAAGCTTTCTTT
>.|TRBJ2-5|.|TRBV5-4
CASSLAEEGQETQYF
TGTGCCAGCAGCTTGGCCGAAGAAGGACAAGAGACCCAGTACTTC
>.|TRBJ1-5|.|TRBV10-2
CASSESHGSNQPQHF
TGCGCCAGCAGTGAGTCCCATGGAAGCAATCAGCCCCAGCATTTT
>many|TRBJ2-3|TRBD2|TRBV5-1
CASSLVGVFGGDTDTQYF
TGCGCCAGCAGCTTGGTCGGGGTCTTCGGGGGGGACACAGATACGCAGTATTTT
>many|TRBJ2-5|TRBD1|TRBV19
CASSGQGKETQYF
TGTGCCAGTAGCGGACAGGGTAAAGAGACCCAGTACTTC
>.|TRBJ1-1|.|TRBV12-3/TRBV12-4
CASSLQPLKTEAFF
TGTGCCAGCAGTTTACAGCCGCTTAAGACTGAAGCTTTCTTT
>.|TRBJ1-2|TRBD1|TRBV4-3
CASTSGTGPFYGYTF
TGCGCCAGCACCTCCGGGACAGGCCCTTTCTATGGCTACACCTTC
>many|TRBJ2-2|.|TRBV7-6
CASSYRDGHTGELFF
TGTGCCAGCAGCTACAGGGACGGGCACACCGGGGAGCTGTTTTTT
>.|TRBJ1-1|.|TRBV7-6
CASSLGATGRTEAFF
TGTGCCAGCAGCTTAGGGGCCACAGGGCGCACTGAAGCTTTCTTT
>few|TRBJ2-7|.|TRBV12-3/TRBV12-4
CASSLRVDEQYF
TGTGCCAGCAGTTTAAGGGTGGACGAGCAGTACTTC
>many|TRBJ2-1|.|TRBV20-1
CSARRGLF
TGCAGTGCTAGACGGGGTCTCTTC
>few|TRBJ2-7|.|TRBV15
CATSRDFPRRALHEQYF
TGTGCCACCAGCAGAGATTTCCCCCGGAGGGCTCTCCACGAGCAGTACTTC
>few|TRBJ1-1|.|TRBV6-1
CASFPRGTDTEAFF
TGTGCCAGTTTCCCTAGGGGTACGGACACTGAAGCTTTCTTT
>many|TRBJ2-3|TRBD2|TRBV6-2/TRBV6-3
CASSPLAGDTDTQYF
TGTGCCAGCAGCCCACTAGCGGGAGACACAGATACGCAGTATTTT
>many|TRBJ1-2|.|TRBV21-1
CASTPRGAYYGYTF
TGTGCCAGCACACCAAGGGGGGCTTACTATGGCTACACCTTC